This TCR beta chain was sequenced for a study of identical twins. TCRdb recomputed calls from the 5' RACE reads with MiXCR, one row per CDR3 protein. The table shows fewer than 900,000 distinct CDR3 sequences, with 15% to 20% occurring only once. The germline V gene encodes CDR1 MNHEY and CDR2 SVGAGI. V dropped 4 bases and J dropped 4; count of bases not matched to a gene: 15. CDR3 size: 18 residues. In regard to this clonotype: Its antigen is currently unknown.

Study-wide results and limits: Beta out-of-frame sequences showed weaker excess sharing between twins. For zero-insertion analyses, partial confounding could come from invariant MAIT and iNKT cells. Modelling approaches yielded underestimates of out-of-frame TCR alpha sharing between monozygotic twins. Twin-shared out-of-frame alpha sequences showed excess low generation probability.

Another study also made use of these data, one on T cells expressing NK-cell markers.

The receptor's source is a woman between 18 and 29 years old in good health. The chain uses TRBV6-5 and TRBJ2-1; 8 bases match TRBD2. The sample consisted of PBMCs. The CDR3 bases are TGTGCCAGCAGTTCCAAGACCCGGACTAGCCCTCTTTACAATGAGCAGTTCTTC. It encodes CASSSKTRTSPLYNEQFF.